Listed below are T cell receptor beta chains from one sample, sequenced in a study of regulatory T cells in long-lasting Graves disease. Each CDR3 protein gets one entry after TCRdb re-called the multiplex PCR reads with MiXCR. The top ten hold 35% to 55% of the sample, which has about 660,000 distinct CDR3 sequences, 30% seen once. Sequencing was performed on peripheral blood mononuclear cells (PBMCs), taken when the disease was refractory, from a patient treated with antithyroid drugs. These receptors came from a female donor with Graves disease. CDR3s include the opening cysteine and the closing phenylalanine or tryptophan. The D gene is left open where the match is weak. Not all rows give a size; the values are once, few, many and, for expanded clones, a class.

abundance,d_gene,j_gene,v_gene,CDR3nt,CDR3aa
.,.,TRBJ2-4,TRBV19,TGTGCCAGTAAACCTAACACGGTAGACATTCAGTACTTC,CASKPNTVDIQYF
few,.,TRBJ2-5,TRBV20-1,TGCAGTGCTCGCCTAGACGGAGGTCAAGAGACCCAGTACTTC,CSARLDGGQETQYF
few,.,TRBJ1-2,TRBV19,TGTGCCAGTAAACCCTCGGGGGAAAGCTATGGCTACACCTTC,CASKPSGESYGYTF
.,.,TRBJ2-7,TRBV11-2,TGTGCCAGCAGCTTTGACGGGGGACTCTTTTACGAGCAGTACTTC,CASSFDGGLFYEQYF
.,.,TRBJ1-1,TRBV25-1,TGTGCCAGCAGTGAGAGGGAGAAAGGCACTGAAGCTTTCTTT,CASSEREKGTEAFF
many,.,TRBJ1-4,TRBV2,TGTGCCAGCACTCGGACAGCAACTAATGAAAAACTGTTTTTT,CASTRTATNEKLFF
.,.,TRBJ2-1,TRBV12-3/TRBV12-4,TGTGCCAGCAGTTTGGTCCGGGTCTACAATGAGCAGTTCTTC,CASSLVRVYNEQFF
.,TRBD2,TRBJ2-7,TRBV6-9,TGTGCCGGCAGTTACTACGGGGGAGGGCCCTCAGGAGAGCAGTACTTC,CAGSYYGGGPSGEQYF
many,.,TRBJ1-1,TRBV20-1,TGCAGTGCACGAGACAGTACGAACACTGAAGCTTTCTTT,CSARDSTNTEAFF
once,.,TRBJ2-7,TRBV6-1,TGTGCCAGCAGGAACCCTACAGGGGTTGGACTAGTCTACGAGCAGTACTTC,CASRNPTGVGLVYEQYF
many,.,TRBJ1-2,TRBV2,TGTGCCAGCTCGACGGGGGGCTATGGCTACACCTTC,CASSTGGYGYTF
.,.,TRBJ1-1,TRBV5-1,TGCGCCAGCAGCTTGGCCGCGACCGGGAACACTGAAGCTTTCTTT,CASSLAATGNTEAFF
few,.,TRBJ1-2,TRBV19,TGTGCCAGTAGTATAGATCTCGAGGGGTATGGCTACACCTTC,CASSIDLEGYGYTF
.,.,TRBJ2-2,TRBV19,TGTGCCAGTAGTATGGAGGGGGTAAGGAACACCGGGGAGCTGTTTTTT,CASSMEGVRNTGELFF
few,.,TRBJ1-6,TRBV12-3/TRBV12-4,TGTGCCAGCAGGGCCTGGGCGGGAGATTCACCCCTCCACTTT,CASRAWAGDSPLHF
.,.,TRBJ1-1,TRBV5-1,TGCGCCAGCAGCTTGGGCGGCTCAGGATACACTGAAGCTTTCTTT,CASSLGGSGYTEAFF
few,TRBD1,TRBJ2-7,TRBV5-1,TGTGCCAGCAGCTTGGGACAGGGGCTCTCCTACGAGCAGTACTTC,CASSLGQGLSYEQYF
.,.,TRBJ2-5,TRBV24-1,TGTGCCACCAAGGGGGGGGGCGGCCTTCAAGAGACCCAGTACTTC,CATKGGGGLQETQYF
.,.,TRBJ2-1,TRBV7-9,TGTGCCAGCAGCCGAACTAACTCCTACAATGAGCAGTTCTTC,CASSRTNSYNEQFF
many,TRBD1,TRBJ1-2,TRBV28,TGTGCCACCAATACAGGGGGCGCCGGTGACTATGGCTACACCTTC,CATNTGGAGDYGYTF
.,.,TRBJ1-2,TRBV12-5,TGTGCTAGTGGCTGGGACATCTTAAATGGCTACACCTTC,CASGWDILNGYTF
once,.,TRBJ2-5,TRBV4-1,TGCGCCAGCAGCCAAGGCCAGGGGCCACGGGAGACCCAGTACTTC,CASSQGQGPRETQYF
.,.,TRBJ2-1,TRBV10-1,TGCGCCAGCAGTGAGTCGGGGGCGGGCGGCTACAATGAGCAGTTCTTC,CASSESGAGGYNEQFF
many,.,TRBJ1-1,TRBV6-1,TGTGCCAGCACCATTCCGGGGACAAATTGGTTGAACACTGAAGCTTTCTTT,CASTIPGTNWLNTEAFF
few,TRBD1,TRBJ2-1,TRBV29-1,TGCAGCGTTGGCCGGACAGGGAGAGGCAATGAGCAGTTCTTC,CSVGRTGRGNEQFF
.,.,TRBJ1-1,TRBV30,TGTGCCTGGAGTGTGGGCAAACCGAACACTGAAGCTTTCTTT,CAWSVGKPNTEAFF
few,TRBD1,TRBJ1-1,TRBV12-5,TGTGCTAGTGGGGCACAGGGGTTCACTGAAGCTTTCTTT,CASGAQGFTEAFF
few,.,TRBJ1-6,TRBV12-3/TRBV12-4,TGTGCCAGCAGTCTCTGGACCAGTAATTCACCCCTCCACTTT,CASSLWTSNSPLHF
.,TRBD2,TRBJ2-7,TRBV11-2,TGTGCCAGCAGCCCGGTTGGGCGGGGGTTTTACGAGCAGTACTTC,CASSPVGRGFYEQYF
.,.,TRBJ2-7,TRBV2,TGTGCCAGCAGTGAAGTCGGGAGAGGAGGCGAGCAGTACTTC,CASSEVGRGGEQYF
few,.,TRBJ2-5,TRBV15,TGTGCCACCAGCAGAAAGAAGAACCAAGAGACCCAGTACTTC,CATSRKKNQETQYF
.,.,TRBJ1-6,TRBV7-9,TGTGCCAGCAGCCCCGAAGGGGTTAATTCACCCCTCCACTTT,CASSPEGVNSPLHF
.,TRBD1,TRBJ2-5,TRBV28,TGTGCCTGCAGCCCTTCCGGGACAGGGGTTATGGAGACCCAGTACTTC,CACSPSGTGVMETQYF
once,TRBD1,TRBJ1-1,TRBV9,TGTGCCAGCAGCTTGGCGACAGGGGGCCCGAACACTGAAGCTTTCTTT,CASSLATGGPNTEAFF
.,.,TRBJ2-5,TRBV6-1,TGTGCCAGCATAGGTTCAGGGGGGGATGAGACCCAGTACTTC,CASIGSGGDETQYF
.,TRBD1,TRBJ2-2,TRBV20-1,TGCAGTGCTAGCGTGACAGGGGCCACCGGGGAGCTGTTTTTT,CSASVTGATGELFF
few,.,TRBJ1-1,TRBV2,TGTGCCAGCAGTACGAATTTTGAAGCTTTCTTT,CASSTNFEAFF
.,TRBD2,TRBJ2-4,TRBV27,TGTGCCAGCAGTTTAAGAGGGTCGCGCGTAGGACTAGCGGGAGGCGGGTCCCAAAACATTCAGTACTTC,CASSLRGSRVGLAGGGSQNIQYF
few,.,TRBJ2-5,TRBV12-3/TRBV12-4,TGTGCCAGCAGTTTAAATCTAGGGTACCAAGAGACCCAGTACTTC,CASSLNLGYQETQYF
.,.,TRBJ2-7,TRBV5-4,TGTGCCAGCAGCTTGGCATTGCCCGGAGGGCCCTACGAGCAGTACTTC,CASSLALPGGPYEQYF
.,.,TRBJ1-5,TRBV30,TGTGCCTGGAGTGGTGGCAGGGCCGATCAGCCCCAGCATTTT,CAWSGGRADQPQHF
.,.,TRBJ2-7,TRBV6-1,TGTGCCAGCAGTGAACGGGGGGCCGCCGAGCAGTACTTC,CASSERGAAEQYF
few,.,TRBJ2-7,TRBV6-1,TGTGCCAGCTCCCTTTCCAGGGGAAACTACGAGCAGTACTTC,CASSLSRGNYEQYF
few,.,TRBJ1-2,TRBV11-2,TGTGCCAGCAGCTTAGGCGGCCAGAAGGATGGCTACACCTTC,CASSLGGQKDGYTF
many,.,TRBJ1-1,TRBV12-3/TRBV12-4,TGTGCCAGCAGTTTAGGCCAGAAGGGCACTGAAGCTTTCTTT,CASSLGQKGTEAFF